What follows describes a single TCR beta chain. This clonotype was counted many times. Its antigen target is currently unknown. Base qualities are not at hand, and no much larger clone is one base apart. To synthesize cDNA, template-switch 5'RACE was performed with a primer carrying a 10-nucleotide random unique molecular identifier so that each TCR transcript was tagged. Every sequencing run yielded over 170 million TCR-beta sequences covering 15-18 subjects. Total RNA was extracted with the RNeasy kit. The KAPA Real-time Library Amplification kit was used to amplify TCR-beta VDJ regions with primers for the TCR constant region and the 5'RACE anchor. A first PCR added sample indexes and Illumina adaptors, and a second PCR then raised library yield. The roughly 650 bp TCR product was size-selected on a 2% E-gel SizeSelection system after Ampure bead purification. Before pooling, library quality was checked on a Bioanalyzer, concentration was measured with Qubit, and libraries were quantified with the Kapa Library Quantification kit. An Illumina HiSeq 2500 sequenced the libraries paired-end 2 x 150 bp. To increase sequence diversity, about 23-32% phiX was spiked into each library pool. For the original study's pipeline: Quality-filtered reads were processed with the UMI-based MiGEC pipeline, which removed over 75% of raw TCR sequences during error correction. VDJ genes were aligned to IMGT germline references, and each clonotype was defined by a unique CDR3 amino acid sequence together with V-J genes. Clonal expansion, Shannon diversity, and CDR3 relatedness (CalcPairwiseDistances, ClusterSamples) were evaluated with VDJtools, and phylogenetic trees were built with CLCbio workbench. Using coefficient-of-variation modelling across technical triplicates, the study counted a clone as expanded if it had at least 8 unique UMIs. Clones were called with MiXCR by TCRdb after fastp trimmed the public reads at Q25, and only in-frame beta chains were retained. Identical CDR3 proteins give one entry, which carries the most common genes and DNA. The V and J calls and clone size are TCRdb's, not the authors'. A total of 75,000 to 90,000 distinct CDR3 sequences appear in this sample, around a tenth of them only once. Jointly, the top ten make up about 1.8% of the sample.

V is cut by 8 bases and J by 2 bases, and the space between the germline ends is 9 bases. Via the germline V gene (reference sequence), CDR1 is DFQATT and CDR2 SNEGSKA. Spanning cysteine to phenylalanine, the CDR3 consists of 11 amino acids. The retained sequence is limited to the CDR3, 33 bases, with the frame set at the first base. This sample was taken from a study of neurological immune-mediated disorders (dated by TCRdb to the late 2010s). Broadly, across the study: Peripheral blood TCR-beta repertoires from patients with HTLV-I-associated myelopathy (HAM/TSP), patients with multiple sclerosis, and healthy controls were compared in the study using UMI-based sequencing. The cohort was made up of approximately 71 subjects, consisting of around 14 HAM/TSP patients, around 35 multiple sclerosis patients and 20 healthy controls. Alongside PBMC samples, the set of about 100 TCR-beta libraries contained longitudinal samples, technical triplicates, and paired CD4+ and CD8+ T-cell subsets that had been sorted. Results the study describes overall, beyond this receptor: TCR clonal expansion was highest in HAM/TSP patients and lowest in MS patients, with MS patients falling below even healthy controls. Expanded clones from different subjects shared no identical CDR3 amino acid sequences, which suggests that TCR-beta repertoires were private in all groups.

Blood bank volunteers in Maryland, USA served as the healthy controls. For the unsorted PBMC libraries, 2 million PBMCs were stored in RNAlater at -80 degrees C until RNA extraction and were used to generate the libraries. Peripheral blood underwent Ficoll-Hypaque density gradient centrifugation to isolate PBMCs, which were then cryopreserved in liquid nitrogen. This receptor chain uses TRBV20-1 and TRBJ1-1; too little of a D gene remains to name it. This receptor was taken from a man aged 35-49 years in good health. Sequenced material: PBMCs. The CDR3 loop reads CSTLTNTEAFF. The bases are TGCAGTACCCTCACAAACACTGAAGCTTTCTTT.